The 16 T cell receptor beta chains below were found in one sample sequenced in a study of T-cell memory formation after mild COVID-19. In TCRdb, the 5' RACE reads were re-called with MiXCR into one record per CDR3 protein. The sample lists around 300,000 distinct CDR3 sequences, roughly 13% seen once, with approximately 22% in the top ten. Sequenced: PBMCs or a T cell subset sorted from them (not recorded which). All receptors derive from a man between 18 and 29 years old who had mild COVID-19 (a few samples of this study predate the infection). Cell type and time point are not known.

On this clonotype: The germline gene is not matched at one end of the junction; a read error may be the cause. The chain couples TRBV4-2 to TRBJ2-2, with no clear D. Germline values: CDR1 LGHNA, CDR2 YNFKEQ. This CDR3 region has 13 residues. The CDR3 nucleotides are TGTGCCGGCAGCGTACGGAACACCGGGGAGCTGTTTTTT. Its translation is CAGSVRNTGELFF.

The gene calls are TRBV5-1 and TRBJ2-1, with TRBD1 matching 7 bases. Unmatched junction bases numbered 6, after V lost 2 bases and J lost 4 bases. Germline V gene data show CDR1 as SGHRS and CDR2 as YFSETQ. This CDR3 has 15 residues. The CDR3: CASSLRGLGYNEQFF. DNA of the CDR3: TGCGCCAGCAGCTTAAGGGGGCTCGGGTACAATGAGCAGTTCTTC.

This clonotype was counted between two and nine times. The V call is TRBV12-3 or TRBV12-4, the J call TRBJ1-2, with 7 bases identical to TRBD1. CDR3 length: 14 amino acids. The V and J ends lost 8 bases and 4 bases, in that order; junction bases with no gene match: 10. Written as DNA, the CDR3 is TGTGCCAGCGGAAGTACAGGGGCGGGCTATGGCTACACCTTC. Residues: CASGSTGAGYGYTF.

This clonotype showed up just a few times. The chain recombines TRBV3-1 with TRBJ2-2, with D possibly matching TRBD1 (5 bases). Trimming left V 0 bases short and J 4 bases short, with 12 bases between. The CDR3 is made up of 16 amino acids. The germline V gene encodes CDR1 LGHDT and CDR2 YNNKEL (reference sequence). The CDR3 nucleotides read TGTGCCAGCAGCCAAGAGCGCAGGGTCTCCACCGGGGAGCTGTTTTTT. It codes for CASSQERRVSTGELFF.

This chain links TRBV29-1 with TRBJ2-3; D perhaps matches TRBD1 (6 bases). Germline V gene lookup returns CDR1 SQVTM and CDR2 ANQGSEA. Trimming cost V 7 bases and J 6 bases, with 14 bases left between them. This CDR3 has 12 amino acids. Here the CDR3 DNA reads TGCAGCGCCCAACCACAGGGTGATACGCAGTATTTT. Protein product: CSAQPQGDTQYF.

This clonotype has at least ten counts. This rearrangement joins TRBV7-2 to TRBJ2-1; TRBD2 matches 8 bases. The CDR3 runs 15 residues. Germline values: CDR1 SGHTA, CDR2 FQGNSA. V shed 1 base, J shed 9 bases, and the junction held 8 bases outside the gene matches. CDR3 sequence: CASSLGNSGVAEQFF. The CDR3 DNA is TGTGCCAGCAGCTTAGGTAATAGCGGGGTTGCTGAGCAGTTCTTC. Based on the CDR3 plus reference TRBV7-2 and TRBJ2-1, the full variable domain is GAGVSQSPSNKVTEKGKDVELRCDPISGHTALYWYRQSLGQGLEFLIYFQGNSAPDKSGLPSDRFSAERTGGSVSTLTIQRTQQEDSAVYLCASSLGNSGVAEQFFGPGTRLTVL.

This clonotype was counted a few times. V usage is TRBV4-2 and J usage is TRBJ2-6; D not certain. V was trimmed by 3 bases and J by 4 bases, leaving 19 bases between them. This CDR3 has 18 amino acids. In germline, CDR1 is LGHNA, CDR2 YNFKEQ. The CDR3 sequence: CASSHPIWRTRGANVLTF. CDR3 sequence (DNA): TGTGCCAGCAGCCACCCCATTTGGCGGACGAGAGGGGCCAACGTCCTGACTTTC.

This chain joins TRBV20-1 and TRBJ2-2; tentatively, D is TRBD2 (7 bases). The CDR3 length is 11 residues. The germline gives CDR1 DFQATT, CDR2 SNEGSKA (reference sequence). The ends were cut back, 6 bases at V and 6 bases at J, with 8 bases in the middle. CDR3 nucleotide sequence: TGCAGTGCAGGGGGGGCCGGGGAGCTGTTTTTT. This gives the protein CSAGGAGELFF.

This clonotype was counted a few times. The chain carries TRBV20-1 and TRBJ2-7; TRBD2 matches at 9 bases. CDR3 length: 15 residues. Looked up from germline, CDR1 is DFQATT and CDR2 is SNEGSKA (reference sequence). V lost 2 bases to trimming and J lost 0 bases; unmatched junction nucleotides: 5. CDR3 sequence: CSARRLAGTSYEQYF. The CDR3 DNA reads as TGCAGTGCTAGAAGGCTAGCGGGGACCTCCTACGAGCAGTACTTC.

CDR3 protein: CASSQDIGPYEQYV. The DNA for the CDR3 is TGTGCCAGCAGCCAAGATATTGGACCCTACGAGCAGTACGTC. J is TRBJ2-7 and V is TRBV4-2, with no clear D. Trimming cost V 0 bases and J 2 bases, with 8 bases left between them. The length of the CDR3 is 14 residues. Germline V gene sequence: CDR1 LGHNA, CDR2 YNFKEQ.

This clonotype came up a few times. The chain is built from TRBV9 and TRBJ2-3, with D tentatively TRBD1 (6 bases). The germline V gene has CDR1 SGDLS and CDR2 YYNGEE. The CDR3 sequence is 14 residues long. Trimming took off 0 bases at V and 5 bases at J, with 10 bases between the two ends. This chain's CDR3 is CASSVEGVRDTQYF. The CDR3 DNA follows: TGTGCCAGCAGCGTAGAGGGGGTAAGAGATACGCAGTATTTT.

V is TRBV6-2 or TRBV6-3 and J is TRBJ2-1; D uncertain. Germline CDR1 is MNHEY and CDR2 is SVGEGT. CDR3 size: 13 residues. Trimming took 9 bases from V and 7 from J, leaving 16 bases between them. This CDR3 is CASGLGPWNEQFF. CDR3 nucleotide sequence: TGTGCCAGTGGGCTGGGCCCCTGGAATGAGCAGTTCTTC.

This clonotype was observed a few times. The J gene is TRBJ2-5, the V gene TRBV6-6, with 7 positions matching TRBD1. The germline gives CDR1 MNHNY, CDR2 SVGAGI (reference sequence). J gave up 2 bases and V 6 bases, and 3 bases lay outside the gene matches. CDR3 length: 13 residues. CDR3 sequence reads: CASRGQIQETQYF. The CDR3 coding sequence is TGTGCCAGCAGGGGACAGATTCAAGAGACCCAGTACTTC.

This clonotype turned up a few times. The chain uses TRBV3-1 and TRBJ1-3; D uncertain. Germline CDR1 LGHDT, CDR2 YNNKEL (reference sequence). The CDR3 sequence is 16 residues long. Trimming cost V 4 bases and J 0 bases, with 13 bases left between them. This CDR3 reads CASSPSPTPSGNTIYF. The DNA for the CDR3 is TGTGCCAGCAGCCCCTCACCTACCCCCTCTGGAAACACCATATATTTT.

Only a few counts were recorded for this clonotype. The CDR3 sequence is CASSAGTGRQETQYF. CDR3 DNA sequence: TGTGCCAGCAGCGCCGGGACAGGCCGCCAAGAGACCCAGTACTTC. The V and J genes are TRBV5-4 and TRBJ2-5; 8 bases are a match to TRBD1. Germline-derived CDR1 and CDR2 are SGHNT and YYREEE (reference sequence). The J segment lost 1 base and the V segment lost 4 bases, leaving 6 bases of the junction unmatched. The CDR3 length is 15 residues.

This clonotype came up a few times. The chain joins TRBV20-1 to TRBJ2-7; D gene unclear. Per germline, CDR1 DFQATT and CDR2 SNEGSKA (reference sequence). Trimming stripped 3 bases from V and 2 bases from J, with 11 bases between. The CDR3 covers 13 residues. Written as DNA, the CDR3 is TGCAGTGCTAGTAGGCCGGGCCCCTACGAGCAGTACTTC. Protein product: CSASRPGPYEQYF.